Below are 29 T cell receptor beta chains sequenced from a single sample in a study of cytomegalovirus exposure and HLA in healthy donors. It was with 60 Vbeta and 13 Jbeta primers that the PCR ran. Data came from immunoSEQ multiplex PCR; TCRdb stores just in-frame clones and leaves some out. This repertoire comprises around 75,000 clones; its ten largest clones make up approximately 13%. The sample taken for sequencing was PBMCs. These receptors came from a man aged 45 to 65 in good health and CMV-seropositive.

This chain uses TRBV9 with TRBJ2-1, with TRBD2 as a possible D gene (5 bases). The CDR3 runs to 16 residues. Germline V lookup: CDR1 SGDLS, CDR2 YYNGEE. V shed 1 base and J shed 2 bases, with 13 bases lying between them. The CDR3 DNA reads TGTGCCAGCAGCGTACGTTGGGAGAGAACCTACAATGAGCAGTTCTTC. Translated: CASSVRWERTYNEQFF.

The CDR3 DNA reads as TGTGCCAGCAGCTTACGAGCGAACGAGCAGTACGTC. This encodes CASSLRANEQYV. The chain uses TRBV7-8 and TRBJ2-7; D is unclear. Trimming took off 2 bases at V and 5 bases at J, with 7 bases between the two ends. The CDR3 consists of 12 residues. The germline CDR1 and CDR2 sequences are SGHVS and FQNEAQ.

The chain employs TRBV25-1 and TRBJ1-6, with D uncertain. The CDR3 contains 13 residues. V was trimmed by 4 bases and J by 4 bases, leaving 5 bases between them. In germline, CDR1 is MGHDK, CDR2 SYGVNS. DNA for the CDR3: TGTGCCAGCAGTGGGCAGTATAATTCACCCCTCCACTTT. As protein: CASSGQYNSPLHF.

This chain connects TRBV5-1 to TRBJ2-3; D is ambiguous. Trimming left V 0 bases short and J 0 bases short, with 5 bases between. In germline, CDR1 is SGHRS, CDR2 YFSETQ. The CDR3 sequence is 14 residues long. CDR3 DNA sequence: TGCGCCAGCAGCTTGGAGAGGAGCACAGATACGCAGTATTTT. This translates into CASSLERSTDTQYF.

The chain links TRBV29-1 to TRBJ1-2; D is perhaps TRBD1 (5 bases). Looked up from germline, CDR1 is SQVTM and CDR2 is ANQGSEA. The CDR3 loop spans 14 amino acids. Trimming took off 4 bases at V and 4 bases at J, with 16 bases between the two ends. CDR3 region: CSVGMTPGGYGYTF. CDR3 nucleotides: TGCAGCGTTGGGATGACACCCGGGGGCTATGGCTACACCTTC.

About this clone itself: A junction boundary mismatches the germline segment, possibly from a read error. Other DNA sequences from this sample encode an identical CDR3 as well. The CDR3 here is CAWSSALGVRSGYTF. CDR3 coding DNA: TGCGCCTGGAGTTCCGCTTTAGGGGTTAGGAGTGGCTACACCTTC. The chain is built from TRBV30 and TRBJ1-2; D possibly corresponds to TRBD1 (5 bases). Germline V gene lookup returns CDR1 GTSNPN and CDR2 SVGIG (reference sequence). The CDR3 sequence is 15 residues long.

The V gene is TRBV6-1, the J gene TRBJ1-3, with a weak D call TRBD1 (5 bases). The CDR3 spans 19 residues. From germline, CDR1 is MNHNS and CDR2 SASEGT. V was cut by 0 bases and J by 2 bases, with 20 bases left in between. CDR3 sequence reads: CASSEALLGDGGTGNTIYF. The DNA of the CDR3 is TGTGCCAGCAGTGAAGCGCTTCTAGGGGATGGAGGGACTGGAAACACCATATATTTT.

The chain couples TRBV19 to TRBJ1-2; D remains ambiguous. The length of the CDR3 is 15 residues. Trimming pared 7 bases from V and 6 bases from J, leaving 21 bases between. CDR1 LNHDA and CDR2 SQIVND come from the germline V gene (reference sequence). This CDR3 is CASTAWEGGLDGYTF. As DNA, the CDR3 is TGTGCCAGTACCGCGTGGGAGGGAGGACTGGATGGCTACACCTTC.

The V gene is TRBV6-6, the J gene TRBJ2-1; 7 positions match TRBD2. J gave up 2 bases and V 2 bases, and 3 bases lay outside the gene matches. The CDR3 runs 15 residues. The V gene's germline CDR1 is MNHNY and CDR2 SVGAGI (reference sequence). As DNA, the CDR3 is TGTGCCAGCAGTTACCCCGGGGGGACCTACAATGAGCAGTTCTTC. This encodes CASSYPGGTYNEQFF.

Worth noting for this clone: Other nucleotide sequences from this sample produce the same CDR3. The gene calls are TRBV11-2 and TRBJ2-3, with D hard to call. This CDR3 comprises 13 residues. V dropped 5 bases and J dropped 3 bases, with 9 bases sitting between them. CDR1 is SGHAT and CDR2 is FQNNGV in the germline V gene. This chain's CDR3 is CASSLLRTDTQYF. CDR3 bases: TGTGCCAGCAGCCTCCTACGGACAGATACGCAGTATTTT.

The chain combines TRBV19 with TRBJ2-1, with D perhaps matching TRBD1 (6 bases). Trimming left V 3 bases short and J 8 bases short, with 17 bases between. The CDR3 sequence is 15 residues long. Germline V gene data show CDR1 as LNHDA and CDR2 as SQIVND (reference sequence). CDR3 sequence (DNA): TGTGCCAGTAGTATCGGGACAACCGAGAGGGATGAGCAGTTCTTC. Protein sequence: CASSIGTTERDEQFF.

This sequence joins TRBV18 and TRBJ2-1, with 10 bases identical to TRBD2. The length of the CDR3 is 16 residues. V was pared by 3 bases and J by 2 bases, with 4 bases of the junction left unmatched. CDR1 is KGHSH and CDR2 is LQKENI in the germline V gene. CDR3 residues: CASSPTLAGAYNEQFF. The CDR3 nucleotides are TGTGCCAGCTCACCCACCCTAGCGGGAGCCTACAATGAGCAGTTCTTC.

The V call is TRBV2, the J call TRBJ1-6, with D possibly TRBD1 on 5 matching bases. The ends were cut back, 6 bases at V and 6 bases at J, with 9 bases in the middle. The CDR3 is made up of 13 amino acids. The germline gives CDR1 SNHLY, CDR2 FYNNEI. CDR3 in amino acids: CASSDSINSPLHF. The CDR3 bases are TGTGCCAGCAGCGACAGTATTAATTCACCCCTCCACTTT.

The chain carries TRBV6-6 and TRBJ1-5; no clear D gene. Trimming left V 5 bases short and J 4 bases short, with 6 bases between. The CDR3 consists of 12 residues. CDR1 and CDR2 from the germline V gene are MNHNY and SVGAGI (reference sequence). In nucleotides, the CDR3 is TGTGCCAGCAGTCTCGGGAATCAGCCCCAGCATTTT. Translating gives CASSLGNQPQHF.

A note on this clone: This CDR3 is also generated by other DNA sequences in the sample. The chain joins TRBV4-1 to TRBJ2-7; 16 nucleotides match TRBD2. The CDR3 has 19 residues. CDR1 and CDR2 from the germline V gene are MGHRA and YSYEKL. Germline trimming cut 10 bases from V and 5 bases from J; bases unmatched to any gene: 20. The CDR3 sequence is CATPHPGLAGGAGRNEQYF. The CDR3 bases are TGCGCCACCCCCCACCCGGGACTAGCGGGAGGGGCTGGGAGGAACGAGCAGTACTTC.

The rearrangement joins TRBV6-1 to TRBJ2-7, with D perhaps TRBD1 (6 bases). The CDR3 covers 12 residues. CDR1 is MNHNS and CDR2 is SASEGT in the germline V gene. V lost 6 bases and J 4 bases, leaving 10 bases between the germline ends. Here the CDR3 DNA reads TGTGCCAGCAGAGCGGACAGATACGAGCAGTACGTC. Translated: CASRADRYEQYV.

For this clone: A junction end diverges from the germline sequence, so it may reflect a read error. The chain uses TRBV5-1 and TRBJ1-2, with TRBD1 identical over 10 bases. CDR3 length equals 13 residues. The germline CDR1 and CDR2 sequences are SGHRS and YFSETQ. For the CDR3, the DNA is TGCGCCAGCATGGAGGGACAGGGGTATGACTACACCTTC. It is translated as CASMEGQGYDYTF.

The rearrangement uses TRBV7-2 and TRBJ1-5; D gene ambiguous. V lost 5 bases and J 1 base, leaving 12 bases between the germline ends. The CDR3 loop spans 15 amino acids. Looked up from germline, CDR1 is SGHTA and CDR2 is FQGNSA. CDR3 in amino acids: CASSQYPGSNQPQHF. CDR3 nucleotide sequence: TGTGCCAGCAGCCAATACCCGGGAAGCAATCAGCCCCAGCATTTT.

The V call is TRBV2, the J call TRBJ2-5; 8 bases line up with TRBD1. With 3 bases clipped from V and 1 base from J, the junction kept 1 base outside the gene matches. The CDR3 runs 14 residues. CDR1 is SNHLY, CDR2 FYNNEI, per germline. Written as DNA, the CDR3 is TGTGCCAGCAGTGAGACAGGGGTCCAAGAGACCCAGTACTTC. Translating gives CASSETGVQETQYF.

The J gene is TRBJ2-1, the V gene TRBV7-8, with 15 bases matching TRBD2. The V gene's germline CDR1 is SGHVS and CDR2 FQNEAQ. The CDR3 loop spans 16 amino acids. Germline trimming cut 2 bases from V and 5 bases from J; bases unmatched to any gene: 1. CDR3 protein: CASSLRTSGGDNEQFF. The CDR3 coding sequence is TGTGCCAGCAGCTTACGGACTAGCGGGGGGGACAATGAGCAGTTCTTC.

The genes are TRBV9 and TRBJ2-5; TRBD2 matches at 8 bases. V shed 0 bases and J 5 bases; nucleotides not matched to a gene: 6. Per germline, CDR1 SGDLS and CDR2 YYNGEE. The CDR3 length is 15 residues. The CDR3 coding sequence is TGTGCCAGCAGCGTAGCTACGACGGGGGGGGAGACCCAGTACTTC. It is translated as CASSVATTGGETQYF.

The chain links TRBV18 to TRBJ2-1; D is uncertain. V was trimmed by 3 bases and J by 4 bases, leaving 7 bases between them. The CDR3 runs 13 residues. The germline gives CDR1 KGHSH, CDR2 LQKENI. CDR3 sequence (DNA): TGTGCCAGCTCACCGACTGCATACAATGAGCAGTTCTTC. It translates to CASSPTAYNEQFF.

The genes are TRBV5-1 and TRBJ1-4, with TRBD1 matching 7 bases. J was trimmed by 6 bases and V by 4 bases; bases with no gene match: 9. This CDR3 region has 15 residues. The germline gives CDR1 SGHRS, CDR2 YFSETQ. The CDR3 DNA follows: TGCGCCAGCAGCCAGAGGACAGGCGGGGATGAAAAACTGTTTTTT. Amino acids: CASSQRTGGDEKLFF.

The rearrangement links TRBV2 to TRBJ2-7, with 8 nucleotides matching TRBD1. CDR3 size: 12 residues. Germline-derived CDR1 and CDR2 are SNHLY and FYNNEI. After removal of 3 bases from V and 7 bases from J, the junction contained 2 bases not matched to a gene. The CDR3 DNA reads TGTGCCAGCAGTGAGAGACAGGGGGAGCAGTACTTC. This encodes CASSERQGEQYF.

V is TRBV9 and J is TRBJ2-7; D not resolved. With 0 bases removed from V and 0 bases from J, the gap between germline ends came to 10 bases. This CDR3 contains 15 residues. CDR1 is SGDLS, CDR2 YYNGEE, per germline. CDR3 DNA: TGTGCCAGCAGCGTAGGAGGCGGTTACTCCTACGAGCAGTACTTC. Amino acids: CASSVGGGYSYEQYF.

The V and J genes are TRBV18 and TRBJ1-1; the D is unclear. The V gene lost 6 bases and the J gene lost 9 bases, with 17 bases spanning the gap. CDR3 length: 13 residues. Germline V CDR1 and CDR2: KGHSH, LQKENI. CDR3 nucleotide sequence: TGTGCCAGCTCCCCCCTTCGTACTTCCCAAGCTTTCTTT. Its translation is CASSPLRTSQAFF.

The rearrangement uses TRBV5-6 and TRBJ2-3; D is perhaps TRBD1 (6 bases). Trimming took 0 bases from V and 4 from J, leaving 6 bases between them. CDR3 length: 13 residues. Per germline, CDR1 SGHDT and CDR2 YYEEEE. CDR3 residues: CASSLEGADTQYF. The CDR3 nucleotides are TGTGCCAGCAGCTTGGAGGGGGCAGATACGCAGTATTTT.

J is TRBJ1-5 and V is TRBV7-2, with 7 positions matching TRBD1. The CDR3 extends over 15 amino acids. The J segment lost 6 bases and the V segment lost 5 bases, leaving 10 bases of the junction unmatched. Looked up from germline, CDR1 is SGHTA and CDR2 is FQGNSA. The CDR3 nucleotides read TGTGCCAGCAGCCCAAACAGGGGTTGGAGTCAGCCCCAGCATTTT. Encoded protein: CASSPNRGWSQPQHF.

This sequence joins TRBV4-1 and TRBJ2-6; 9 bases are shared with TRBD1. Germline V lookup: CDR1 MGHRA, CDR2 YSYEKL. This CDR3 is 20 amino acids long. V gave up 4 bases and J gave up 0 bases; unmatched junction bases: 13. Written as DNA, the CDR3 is TGCGCCAGCAGCCCATCCTTTCCGGGACAGGGAACCTCTGGGGCCAACGTCCTGACTTTC. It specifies CASSPSFPGQGTSGANVLTF.